The 19 T cell receptor beta chains below were found in one sample sequenced in a study of blood T cell repertoires in COVID-19 (dated by TCRdb to 2020 to 2022). Library method: the immunoSEQ multiplex PCR assay. TCRdb's version of the immuneACCESS table is confined to in-frame rearrangements and falls short of the full clone set. An unresolved V gene accounts for under half of the shortfall where checked; the remainder is of unknown origin. In all, the sample holds hundreds of thousands of clones, and around nine tenths of those were seen once. About 9.4% of the sample is taken by the ten largest. Sequencing was carried out using PBMCs or T cells enriched from blood (not recorded which). Source of these receptors: a woman in her thirties who had recovered from COVID-19.

V and J are TRBV5-1 and TRBJ1-1; D perhaps matches TRBD1 (5 bases). The CDR3 runs to 17 residues. V lost 4 bases and J lost 2, with 21 bases in between. Germline V gene sequence: CDR1 SGHRS, CDR2 YFSETQ. In DNA form, the CDR3 reads TGCGCCAGCAGCCCCTCCGATGTCAGGGCCATTAACACTGAAGCTTTCTTT. It encodes CASSPSDVRAINTEAFF. Full variable domain (remainder filled in from reference TRBV5-1 and TRBJ1-1): KAGVTQTPRYLIKTRGQQVTLSCSPISGHRSVSWYQQTPGQGLQFLFEYFSETQRNKGNFPGRFSGRQFSNSRSEMNVSTLELGDSALYLCASSPSDVRAINTEAFFGQGTRLTVV.

The chain carries TRBV5-6 and TRBJ2-5, with unresolved D. CDR3 size: 14 residues. V was pared by 2 bases and J by 2 bases, with 10 bases between. Germline loops: CDR1 SGHDT, CDR2 YYEEEE. CDR3 sequence reads: CASSFVLLQETQYF. CDR3 bases: TGTGCCAGCAGCTTTGTCCTACTGCAAGAGACCCAGTACTTC.

J is TRBJ1-1 and V is TRBV20-1; D is unclear. V shed 3 bases and J shed 7 bases, with 6 bases lying between them. Germline CDR1 reads DFQATT; CDR2 reads SNEGSKA (reference sequence). This CDR3 spans 10 amino acids. DNA of the CDR3: TGCAGTGCTAGCAGGAATGAAGCTTTCTTT. Translating it yields CSASRNEAFF.

This rearrangement joins TRBV5-1 to TRBJ1-5; 7 nucleotides match TRBD1. Germline loops: CDR1 SGHRS, CDR2 YFSETQ. The J segment lost 2 bases and the V segment lost 4 bases, leaving 6 bases of the junction unmatched. The CDR3 consists of 15 residues. This chain's CDR3 is CASSPQGLGNQPQHF. In DNA, the CDR3 is TGCGCCAGCAGCCCACAGGGGTTGGGCAATCAGCCCCAGCATTTT.

The CDR3 DNA follows: TGCGCCAGCGGGGGCAGCGACACTGAAGCTTTCTTT. Encoded protein: CASGGSDTEAFF. The rearrangement joins TRBV5-1 to TRBJ1-1, with D tentatively TRBD1 (6 bases). Germline V CDR1 and CDR2: SGHRS, YFSETQ. The CDR3 is made up of 12 amino acids. V shed 7 bases and J shed 3 bases, with 10 bases lying between them.

The chain combines TRBV9 with TRBJ2-5; 15 bases are shared with TRBD2. CDR3 length equals 17 residues. Germline CDR1 reads SGDLS; CDR2 reads YYNGEE. V was clipped by 0 bases and J by 4 bases; unmatched bases: 4. Here the CDR3 reads CASSVDGTSGRLETQYF. In DNA, the CDR3 is TGTGCCAGCAGCGTAGATGGGACTAGCGGGAGGTTAGAGACCCAGTACTTC.

This clone is a singleton in its sample. The rearrangement links TRBV13 to TRBJ2-7; 8 bases match TRBD2. The CDR3 covers 14 residues. V lost 1 base, J lost 4 bases, and 3 bases stayed unmatched. Germline values: CDR1 PRHDT, CDR2 FYEKMQ (reference sequence). The CDR3 is CASSLASGSYEQYF. The CDR3 nucleotides read TGTGCCAGCAGCTTAGCGAGCGGGAGTTACGAGCAGTACTTC. Supplemented by reference TRBV13 and TRBJ2-7, the full variable domain reads AAGVIQSPRHLIKEKRETATLKCYPIPRHDTVYWYQQGPGQDPQFLISFYEKMQSDKGSIPDRFSAQQFSDYHSELNMSSLELGDSALYFCASSLASGSYEQYFGPGTRLTVT.

The chain links TRBV11-2 to TRBJ2-7, with 7 positions matching TRBD1. The CDR3 loop spans 18 amino acids. Germline lookup yields CDR1 SGHAT and CDR2 FQNNGV. With 5 bases clipped from V and 0 bases from J, the junction kept 16 bases outside the gene matches. The CDR3 DNA reads as TGTGCCAGCAGCATATTGAAAACCCGGGACAGCTTCTCCTACGAGCAGTACTTC. Translating gives CASSILKTRDSFSYEQYF.

The chain recombines TRBV3-1 (or the pseudogene TRBV3-2) with TRBJ1-3; D not resolved. Germline V gene data show CDR1 as LGHDT and CDR2 as YNNKEL (reference sequence). The CDR3 is 13 residues long. The V end lost 2 bases, the J end lost 4 bases, and 6 bases lay between the germline ends. The CDR3: CASSQYSGNTIYF. CDR3 nucleotides: TGTGCCAGCAGCCAATATTCCGGAAACACCATATATTTT.

This clone came up once. The chain joins TRBV9 to TRBJ2-3; tentatively, D is TRBD2 (6 bases). The germline V gene has CDR1 SGDLS and CDR2 YYNGEE. The V end was cut by 1 base, the J end by 4 bases, with 16 bases between. The CDR3 contains 16 residues. CDR3 nucleotides: TGTGCCAGCAGCGTAAAGGCGGGATTTGGTCCAGATACGCAGTATTTT. Protein sequence: CASSVKAGFGPDTQYF.

This chain joins TRBV20-1 and TRBJ2-7; no reliable D call. Per germline, CDR1 DFQATT and CDR2 SNEGSKA (reference sequence). There are 11 residues in the CDR3. V was clipped by 1 base and J by 1 base, with 2 bases between them. DNA of the CDR3: TGCAGTGCTAGAGCGTCCTACGAGCAGTACTTC. This sequence encodes CSARASYEQYF.

The rearrangement uses TRBV7-9 and TRBJ2-1; weak D call: TRBD1 (5 bases). Deletions cut 1 base from V and 10 bases from J, with 20 bases between. The CDR3 runs to 16 residues. The germline V gene encodes CDR1 SEHNR and CDR2 FQNEAQ (reference sequence). CDR3 in amino acids: CASSLGRAGLVVEQFF. As DNA, the CDR3 is TGTGCCAGCAGCTTAGGTCGGGCAGGGTTGGTGGTGGAGCAGTTCTTC.

The chain uses TRBV7-6 and TRBJ2-7, with 8 bases identical to TRBD1. Germline V gene data show CDR1 as SGHVS and CDR2 as FNYEAQ. Trimming at V came to 4 bases and at J to 4 bases, leaving 9 bases not matched to a gene. This CDR3 contains 15 residues. CDR3 residues: CASSSSDRVVYEQYF. The CDR3 bases are TGTGCCAGCAGCTCGTCGGACAGGGTCGTATACGAGCAGTACTTC.

The V gene is TRBV6-5, the J gene TRBJ2-5; no clear D gene. V lost 7 bases to trimming and J lost 4 bases, with 13 bases between them. The CDR3 contains 13 residues. Per germline, CDR1 MNHEY and CDR2 SVGAGI. Written as DNA, the CDR3 is TGTGCCAGCACCCCGCCAGGCCGAGAGACCCAGTACTTC. Residues: CASTPPGRETQYF.

The CDR3 nucleotides are TGTGCCACCAGTGGGGCTAGCGGGAGGGCTTACAATGAGCAGTTCTTC. This codes for CATSGASGRAYNEQFF. The chain links TRBV24-1 to TRBJ2-1; 12 nucleotides align to TRBD2. Germline V gene sequence: CDR1 KGHDR, CDR2 SFDVKD. There are 16 residues in the CDR3. The junction had 5 bases not matched to a gene; V was cut back by 5 bases and J by 4 bases.

The rearrangement links TRBV14 to TRBJ2-5; 7 bases align to TRBD1. Germline-derived CDR1 and CDR2 are SGHDN and FVKESK. The CDR3 runs to 13 residues. The trim removed 1 base at V and 13 bases at J, leaving 9 bases unmatched. For the CDR3, the DNA is TGTGCCAGCAGCCAAGTTCCTCAAGGGGGCCCGTACTTC. It is translated as CASSQVPQGGPYF.

This chain's CDR3 is CASSLAPGQGIDNEQFF. The CDR3 DNA reads TGTGCCAGCAGCTTAGCACCGGGACAAGGAATCGACAATGAGCAGTTCTTC. The rearrangement links TRBV7-9 to TRBJ2-1; tentatively, D is TRBD1 (6 bases). Trimming pared 0 bases from V and 5 bases from J, leaving 17 bases between. The CDR3 contains 17 residues. Germline CDR1 reads SEHNR; CDR2 reads FQNEAQ (reference sequence).

The V and J genes are TRBV6-5 and TRBJ1-1, with D perhaps TRBD1 (6 bases). This CDR3 is 15 amino acids long. Trimming shortened V by 6 bases and J by 3 bases, and 17 bases separated the two germline ends. CDR1 is MNHEY and CDR2 is SVGAGI in the germline V gene. Here the CDR3 DNA reads TGTGCCAGCAGCCCAAGGGGGACACTCGACACTGAAGCTTTCTTT. Its translation: CASSPRGTLDTEAFF.

The V call is TRBV11-2, the J call TRBJ1-2, with D uncertain. This CDR3 has 14 residues. CDR1 is SGHAT and CDR2 is FQNNGV in the germline V gene. V dropped 5 bases and J dropped 4 bases, with 14 bases sitting between them. CDR3 in DNA: TGTGCCAGCAGCCCTACGCCGGCAGGCTATGGCTACACCTTC. It is translated as CASSPTPAGYGYTF.